The next 21 T cell receptor beta chains were all read from a single sample in a study of CD8+CD57+ T cells in acquired aplastic anemia. Whoever was chosen for sequencing had shown CD8+CD57+ cell expansion by flow cytometry. Genomic DNA acted as the template from which TCR beta VDJ combination and CDR3 sequence profiling were carried out. TCRdb re-called the reads with MiXCR, one entry per CDR3 protein. The data show approximately 21,000 distinct CDR3 sequences, with almost 40% seen just once and approximately 87% held by the top ten. These receptors have no identified antigens. General study findings and limits: Patients carried CD8+CD57+ cells that were less diverse than their total CD4+ and CD8+ pools.

Sequencing was carried out using CD8+CD57+ T cells sorted from PBMCs. The sample's subset: bead-enriched CD8+CD57+ effector memory T cells from SAA patients. The receptors derive from a human donor with aplastic anemia.

This clonotype has just a few counts. The CDR3, as DNA: TGTGCCAGCAGCTCGGGGGTGGGCGAGCAGTACTTC. As protein: CASSSGVGEQYF. This sequence joins TRBV7-9 and TRBJ2-7; perhaps TRBD2 as D (6 bases). Trimming shortened V by 4 bases and J by 6 bases, and 10 bases separated the two germline ends. Germline V CDR1 and CDR2: SEHNR, FQNEAQ (reference sequence). The CDR3 has 12 residues.

V gene TRBV2 combines with J gene TRBJ2-3, with 11 bases aligning to TRBD2. The CDR3 runs to 16 residues. V was clipped by 4 bases and J by 1 base; unmatched bases: 4. Per germline, CDR1 SNHLY and CDR2 FYNNEI. The CDR3 loop reads CASSVRGLAGTDTQYF. The CDR3 region has the DNA TGTGCCAGCAGTGTTCGGGGACTAGCGGGCACAGATACGCAGTATTTT.

This clonotype has only one observation. It may be a read error: a sequence one base away is much more abundant. The chain recombines TRBV7-2 with TRBJ2-3; D unclear. The CDR3 has 11 residues. Germline assignment: CDR1 SGHTA and CDR2 FQGNSA. V was pared by 3 bases and J by 8 bases, with 6 bases between. The DNA of the CDR3 is TGTGCCAGCAGCTTGAGAGGTACGCAGTATTTT. Residues: CASSLRGTQYF.

This clonotype was found many times. The V call is TRBV20-1, the J call TRBJ2-5, with 7 bases fitting TRBD2. V gave up 1 base and J gave up 0 bases; unmatched junction bases: 2. Germline V CDR1 and CDR2: DFQATT, SNEGSKA (reference sequence). The CDR3 runs 14 residues. CDR3 amino acids: CSARGGLNQETQYF. In DNA form, the CDR3 reads TGCAGTGCTAGAGGGGGACTAAACCAAGAGACCCAGTACTTC.

The chain combines TRBV7-8 with TRBJ2-1; D possibly corresponds to TRBD2 (6 bases). This CDR3 has 12 residues. V was cut by 7 bases and J by 6 bases, with 10 bases left in between. Per germline, CDR1 SGHVS and CDR2 FQNEAQ. The CDR3 reads CASTFSGNEQFF. The CDR3 bases are TGTGCCAGCACCTTTAGCGGCAATGAGCAGTTCTTC.

The rearrangement uses TRBV7-6 and TRBJ1-2; unclear D gene. CDR3 length: 14 amino acids. Deletions cut 3 bases from V and 0 bases from J, with 8 bases between. Germline V gives CDR1 SGHVS, CDR2 FNYEAQ. This CDR3 reads CASSFLVSNYGYTF. Here the CDR3 DNA reads TGTGCCAGCAGCTTCCTGGTCTCTAACTATGGCTACACCTTC.

The chain has TRBV4-3 and TRBJ2-1; 8 nucleotides align to TRBD2. V was clipped by 3 bases and J by 3 bases; unmatched bases: 4. The germline CDR1 and CDR2 sequences are LGHNA and YSLEER. The CDR3 is made up of 15 amino acids. The CDR3 bases are TGCGCCAGCAGCCACGGGGGGGTCCGCTACAATGAGCAGTTCTTC. Protein: CASSHGGVRYNEQFF.

As for this clonotype: This is likely a read error, given that the CDR3 carries no conserved phenylalanine or tryptophan at its end. Here the CDR3 reads CASTKGIGQGAYEQYL. As DNA, the CDR3 is TGTGCCAGCACCAAAGGGATAGGGCAGGGGGCCTACGAGCAGTACCTC. The V call is TRBV5-4, the J call TRBJ2-7; 7 nucleotides agree with TRBD1. The CDR3 is made up of 16 amino acids. With V trimmed by 6 bases and J by 2 bases, 14 bases remained unmatched. The germline gives CDR1 SGHNT, CDR2 YYREEE (reference sequence).

V usage is TRBV15 and J usage is TRBJ1-5; D unclear. In germline, CDR1 is LNHNV, CDR2 YYDKDF (reference sequence). V was clipped by 2 bases and J by 7 bases, with 12 bases between them. The CDR3 covers 14 residues. CDR3 nucleotides: TGTGCCACCAGCAGATCCTTTCCGGGCCAGCCCCAGCATTTT. Residues: CATSRSFPGQPQHF.

This rearrangement joins TRBV19 to TRBJ1-5; 7 bases map to TRBD1. V was clipped by 8 bases and J by 3 bases; unmatched bases: 10. CDR3 length: 15 residues. From germline, CDR1 is LNHDA and CDR2 SQIVND (reference sequence). DNA for the CDR3: TGTGCCAGTGATGCGGGGACAGACCACAATCAGCCCCAGCATTTT. Its translation: CASDAGTDHNQPQHF.

This clonotype was detected a few times. This CDR3 is CASSPGQIYNEQFF. Written as DNA, the CDR3 is TGTGCCAGTAGTCCCGGACAGATTTACAATGAGCAGTTCTTC. The V call is TRBV19, the J call TRBJ2-1; possible D gene TRBD1, 6 bases. Trimming cost V 5 bases and J 4 bases, with 12 bases left between them. CDR3 length: 14 amino acids. CDR1 and CDR2 from the germline V gene are LNHDA and SQIVND (reference sequence).

This clonotype was detected ten times or more. The chain couples TRBV5-8 to TRBJ2-5, with D hard to call. The CDR3 contains 13 residues. Germline CDR1 SGHTS, CDR2 YDEGEE. V was cut by 0 bases and J by 3 bases, with 6 bases left in between. Here the CDR3 reads CASSLGQEETQYF. The CDR3 DNA is TGTGCCAGCAGCTTGGGGCAGGAAGAGACCCAGTACTTC.

The rearrangement uses TRBV11-2 and TRBJ2-7; D remains ambiguous. The CDR3 extends over 12 amino acids. Germline CDR1 reads SGHAT; CDR2 reads FQNNGV. V lost 4 bases and J 4 bases, leaving 8 bases between the germline ends. The CDR3 region is CASSYGDYEQYF. The CDR3 coding sequence is TGTGCCAGCAGCTACGGCGATTACGAGCAGTACTTC.

With respect to this clonotype: A much larger clone differs from this one at a single base, so this may be a read error. The chain uses TRBV7-2 and TRBJ2-3, with 9 bases that match TRBD2. J lost 4 bases, V lost 7 bases, and 12 bases had no gene match. The CDR3 sequence is 16 residues long. Germline V gene data show CDR1 as SGHTA and CDR2 as FQGNSA. The DNA for the CDR3 is TGTGCCAGCAACCCCCCGGGACTAGCCGGGGCAGATACGCAGTATTTT. Amino acid sequence: CASNPPGLAGADTQYF.

As to this clonotype: The germline gene is not matched at one end of the junction; a read error may be the cause. The chain couples TRBV20-1 to TRBJ2-7; 11 bases map to TRBD2. The CDR3 contains 18 residues. Germline V gene lookup returns CDR1 DFQATT and CDR2 SNEGSKA (reference sequence). The CDR3 protein is CGARIERLAGRGAYEQYF. CDR3 sequence (DNA): TGCGGTGCTAGAATTGAGCGACTAGCGGGAAGGGGAGCCTACGAGCAGTACTTC.

Note on this clonotype: A read error may account for a junction end that differs from germline. The chain joins TRBV5-1 to TRBJ2-3; D remains ambiguous. The germline CDR1 and CDR2 sequences are SGHRS and YFSETQ. This CDR3 is 13 amino acids long. The CDR3, as DNA: TGCGCCAGCAGAGGATCAAGCACAGATACGCAGTGTTTT. As protein: CASRGSSTDTQCF.

This clonotype was seen more than once but under ten times. The chain employs TRBV7-2 and TRBJ1-2, with TRBD1 matching over 9 bases. The CDR3 extends over 13 amino acids. The germline V gene encodes CDR1 SGHTA and CDR2 FQGNSA. Trimming at V came to 5 bases and at J to 8 bases, leaving 6 bases not matched to a gene. In DNA, the CDR3 is TGTGCCAGCAGCCCCGGGACAGGGCGGGGCTACACCTTC. Encoded protein: CASSPGTGRGYTF.

This clonotype was seen a few times. This chain connects TRBV24-1 to TRBJ2-7; D unresolved. Germline values: CDR1 KGHDR, CDR2 SFDVKD. V was clipped by 5 bases and J by 3 bases, with 10 bases between them. The CDR3 is 13 residues long. The CDR3 protein is CATSVWPSYEQYV. In DNA form, the CDR3 reads TGTGCCACCAGTGTTTGGCCCAGCTACGAGCAGTACGTC.

This clonotype was observed a handful of times. The chain joins TRBV9 to TRBJ1-3; 9 nucleotides line up with TRBD1. The CDR3 consists of 15 residues. The ends lost 2 bases at V and 1 base at J; junction bases unmatched: 1. Looked up from germline, CDR1 is SGDLS and CDR2 is YYNGEE. CDR3 region: CASSVGQGSGNTIYF. CDR3 DNA: TGTGCCAGCAGCGTGGGACAGGGATCTGGAAACACCATATATTTT.

Comments on this clonotype: The junction shows a germline mismatch at one end, possibly a read error. The chain couples TRBV20-1 to TRBJ2-2, with D tentatively TRBD2 (5 bases). Germline-derived CDR1 and CDR2 are DFQATT and SNEGSKA (reference sequence). This CDR3 contains 15 residues. CDR3 nucleotide sequence: TGCAGTGCTAGAGACTACTCCGCGAACACCGGGGAGCTGTCTTTT. Protein product: CSARDYSANTGELSF.

As concerns this clonotype: This may come from a read error, since a much larger clone is one base off. The chain has TRBV20-1 and TRBJ2-7, with a tentative D call TRBD1 (6 bases). Germline V lookup: CDR1 DFQATT, CDR2 SNEGSKA (reference sequence). V was trimmed by 0 bases and J by 3 bases, leaving 9 bases between them. This CDR3 region has 13 residues. The CDR3 sequence: CSARENRDYEQYF. The DNA of the CDR3 is TGCAGTGCTAGAGAGAACAGGGACTACGAGCAGTACTTC.